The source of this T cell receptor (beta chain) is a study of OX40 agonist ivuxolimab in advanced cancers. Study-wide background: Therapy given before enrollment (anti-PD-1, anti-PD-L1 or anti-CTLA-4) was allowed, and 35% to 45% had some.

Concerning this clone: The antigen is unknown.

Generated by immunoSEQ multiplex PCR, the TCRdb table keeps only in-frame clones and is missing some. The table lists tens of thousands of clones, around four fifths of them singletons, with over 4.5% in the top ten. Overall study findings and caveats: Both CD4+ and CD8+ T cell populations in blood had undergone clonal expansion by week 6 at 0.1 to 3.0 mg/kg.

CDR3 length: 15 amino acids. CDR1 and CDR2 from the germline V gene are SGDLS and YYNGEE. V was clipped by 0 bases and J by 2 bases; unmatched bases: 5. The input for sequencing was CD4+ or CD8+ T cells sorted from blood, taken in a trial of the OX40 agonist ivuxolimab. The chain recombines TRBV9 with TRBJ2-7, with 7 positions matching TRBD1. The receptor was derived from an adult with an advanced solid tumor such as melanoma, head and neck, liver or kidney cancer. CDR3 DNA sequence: TGTGCCAGCAGCGTAGGCAAGGGGGCGGCCTACGAGCAGTACTTC. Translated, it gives CASSVGKGAAYEQYF. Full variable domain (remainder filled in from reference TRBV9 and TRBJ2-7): DSGVTQTPKHLITATGQRVTLRCSPRSGDLSVYWYQQSLDQGLQFLIQYYNGEERAKGNILERFSAQQFPDLHSELNLSSLELGDSALYFCASSVGKGAAYEQYFGPGTRLTVT.